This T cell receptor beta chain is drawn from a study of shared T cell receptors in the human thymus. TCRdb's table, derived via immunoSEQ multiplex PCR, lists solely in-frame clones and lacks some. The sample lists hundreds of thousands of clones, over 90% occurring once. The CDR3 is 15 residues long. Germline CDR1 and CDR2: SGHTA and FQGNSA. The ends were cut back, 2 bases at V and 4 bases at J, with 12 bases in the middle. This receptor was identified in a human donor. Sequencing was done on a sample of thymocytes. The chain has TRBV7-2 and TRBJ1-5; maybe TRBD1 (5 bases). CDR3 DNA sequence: TGTGCCAGCAGCTTACTCATTGGGGGGAATCAGCCCCAGCATTTT. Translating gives CASSLLIGGNQPQHF.